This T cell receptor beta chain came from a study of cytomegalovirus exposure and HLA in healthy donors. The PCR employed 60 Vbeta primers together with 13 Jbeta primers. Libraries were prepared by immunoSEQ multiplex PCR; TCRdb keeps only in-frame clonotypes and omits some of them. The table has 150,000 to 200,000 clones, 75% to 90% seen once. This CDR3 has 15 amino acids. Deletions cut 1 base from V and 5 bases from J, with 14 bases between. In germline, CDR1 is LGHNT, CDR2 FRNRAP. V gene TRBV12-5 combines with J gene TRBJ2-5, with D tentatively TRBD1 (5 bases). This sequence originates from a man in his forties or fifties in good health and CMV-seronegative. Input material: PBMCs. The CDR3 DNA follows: TGTGCTAGTGGTTTGGATACTACAGGCTTGGAGACCCAGTACTTC. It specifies CASGLDTTGLETQYF.